A single sample is the source of the 12 T cell receptor beta chains below, sequenced in a study of Graves' ophthalmopathy and Graves' hyperthyroidism. As the template, RNA transcripts were used to amplify TCR beta CDR3 regions. HTBI primers primed a first-round RT-PCR, and a second-round multiplex PCR followed. TCRdb recomputed calls from the multiplex PCR reads with MiXCR, one row per CDR3 protein. Among 500,000 to 700,000 distinct CDR3 sequences listed, 22% were seen once. The sequenced sample consisted of peripheral blood. These receptors all come from a woman aged 18-29 years with stable Graves' hyperthyroidism. Some clones in this sample may be carry-over from other donors' samples.

Turning to this clonotype: One end of the junction varies from germline; a read error may be responsible. V and J are TRBV27 and TRBJ2-5, with 9 nucleotides matching TRBD2. Germline values: CDR1 MNHEY, CDR2 SMNVEV (reference sequence). The CDR3 sequence is 17 residues long. The CDR3 spells CVSSFVYGLAGQETQYF. The CDR3 DNA is TGTGTCAGCAGTTTTGTTTATGGTCTAGCGGGACAAGAGACCCAGTACTTC.

This clonotype has more than one count but fewer than ten. The chain employs TRBV29-1 and TRBJ2-4, with 9 bases lining up with TRBD1. V lost 6 bases, J lost 6 bases, and 9 bases stayed unmatched. Germline CDR1 SQVTM, CDR2 ANQGSEA. The CDR3 spans 14 residues. The CDR3, as DNA: TGCAGCGTAGCTCAACAGGGGGCTGGAAACATTCAGTACTTC. As protein: CSVAQQGAGNIQYF.

This clonotype was counted many times. In nucleotides, the CDR3 is TGTGCCAGCAGTTTATCACAGGGAGGGGACACTGAAGCTTTCTTT. This encodes CASSLSQGGDTEAFF. This chain uses TRBV27 with TRBJ1-1; TRBD1 is a possible D gene (6 bases). The length of the CDR3 is 15 residues. V was trimmed by 0 bases and J by 3 bases, leaving 11 bases between them. Germline values: CDR1 MNHEY, CDR2 SMNVEV (reference sequence).

In this sample, this clonotype turned up many times. The chain employs TRBV28 and TRBJ2-2, with a weak D call TRBD2 (5 bases). The CDR3 spans 12 residues. Trimming cost V 6 bases and J 7 bases, with 9 bases left between them. Germline values: CDR1 MDHEN, CDR2 SYDVKM. The DNA of the CDR3 is TGTGCCAGCAGACCAAGCGGCGGGGAGCTGTTTTTT. Protein sequence: CASRPSGGELFF.

In its sample, this clonotype was seen many times. The V and J genes are TRBV13 and TRBJ1-6, with D possibly matching TRBD1 (5 bases). The CDR3 contains 15 residues. Germline CDR1 reads PRHDT; CDR2 reads FYEKMQ (reference sequence). The ends were cut back, 3 bases at V and 6 bases at J, with 12 bases in the middle. CDR3 coding DNA: TGTGCCAGCAGCTTCCCGGGGCAGCCTAATTCACCCCTCCACTTT. It is translated as CASSFPGQPNSPLHF.

J is TRBJ2-3 and V is TRBV24-1; D not certain. Germline V gene sequence: CDR1 KGHDR, CDR2 SFDVKD. V shed 1 base and J shed 2 bases, with 3 bases lying between them. The CDR3 has 13 amino acids. Here the CDR3 DNA reads TGTGCCACCAGTGATTTCCACACAGATACGCAGTATTTT. It translates to CATSDFHTDTQYF.

This clonotype has only a few counts. V is TRBV4-1 and J is TRBJ2-7; 10 bases map to TRBD2. This CDR3 is 16 amino acids long. J gave up 1 base and V 1 base, and 4 bases lay outside the gene matches. CDR1 and CDR2 from the germline V gene are MGHRA and YSYEKL. The DNA for the CDR3 is TGCGCCAGCAGCCAAGTTGCTAGCGGGGGATCCTACGAGCAGTACTTC. It codes for CASSQVASGGSYEQYF.

V usage is TRBV28 and J usage is TRBJ1-2; 8 positions match TRBD1. Per germline, CDR1 MDHEN and CDR2 SYDVKM. This CDR3 region has 16 residues. Trimming at V came to 6 bases and at J to 0 bases, leaving 9 bases not matched to a gene. In DNA, the CDR3 is TGTGCCAGCAGGTCGGAGACAGGGGTCACTAACTATGGCTACACCTTC. Encoded protein: CASRSETGVTNYGYTF.

This clonotype has a handful of counts. The CDR3 DNA follows: TGTGCCAGCAGTTACTCGAAGGTCCCAGTTACTTGTGGCTACACCTTC. It specifies CASSYSKVPVTCGYTF. The chain joins TRBV6-5 to TRBJ1-2; D is undetermined. CDR1 and CDR2 from the germline V gene are MNHEY and SVGAGI. The V gene lost 0 bases and the J gene lost 7 bases, with 18 bases spanning the gap. This CDR3 comprises 16 residues.

The chain has TRBV7-3 and TRBJ2-5; TRBD2 matches at 7 bases. CDR3 length: 14 amino acids. From germline, CDR1 is SGHTA and CDR2 FQGTGA. V was clipped by 8 bases and J by 1 base; unmatched bases: 7. The CDR3: CASGPPGGQETQYF. The CDR3 nucleotides are TGTGCCAGCGGACCGCCGGGGGGCCAAGAGACCCAGTACTTC.

Comment on this clonotype: A much larger clone lies a single base off, so this may be a read error. The V gene is TRBV7-6, the J gene TRBJ2-7; no reliable D call. This CDR3 region has 13 residues. V shed 1 base and J shed 3 bases, with 7 bases lying between them. Germline loops: CDR1 SGHVS, CDR2 FNYEAQ. CDR3 region: CASSLEMCYEQYF. For the CDR3, the DNA is TGTGCCAGCAGCTTAGAGATGTGCTACGAGCAGTACTTC.

The V call is TRBV20-1, the J call TRBJ2-7; 9 positions match TRBD1. The V segment lost 3 bases and the J segment 9 bases; nucleotides outside the gene matches: 15. Germline-derived CDR1 and CDR2 are DFQATT and SNEGSKA (reference sequence). This CDR3 has 15 amino acids. For the CDR3, the DNA is TGCAGTGCTAGGCGGACAGGGGTCCCCCGGCTACCGCAGTACTTC. Its protein product is CSARRTGVPRLPQYF.